This T cell receptor beta chain appears in the sequencing data of a study of shared clonotypes between healthy human individuals. Study-wide background: A couple of women and a few men aged 18 to 49 made up the donors. Study findings and constraints: Despite large depth, rarefaction showed incomplete sorted-subset sequencing.

Regarding this clone: Antigen specificity is unknown.

The CDR3 spans 15 residues. The ends lost 4 bases at V and 6 bases at J; junction bases unmatched: 10. Germline CDR1 MNHEY, CDR2 SMNVEV (reference sequence). CD45RO negativity and positive selection for CCR7 defined naive CD8 cells, a population that excluded terminally differentiated effector memory CD45RA+ cells. Here immunoSEQ multiplex PCR was the method, and the copy in TCRdb shows in-frame clones only, minus some. The table shows roughly 2,000,000 clones, with about 95% occurring only once. Sequenced sample: naive CD8+ T cells sorted from blood. This sequence joins TRBV27 and TRBJ2-7; 9 bases are shared with TRBD1. This TCR was recovered from a man between 18 and 29 years old in good health. The CDR3 DNA reads as TGTGCCAGCAGTTCTCTGACAGGGGGTAGTTCCGAGCAGTACTTC. Amino acids: CASSSLTGGSSEQYF.